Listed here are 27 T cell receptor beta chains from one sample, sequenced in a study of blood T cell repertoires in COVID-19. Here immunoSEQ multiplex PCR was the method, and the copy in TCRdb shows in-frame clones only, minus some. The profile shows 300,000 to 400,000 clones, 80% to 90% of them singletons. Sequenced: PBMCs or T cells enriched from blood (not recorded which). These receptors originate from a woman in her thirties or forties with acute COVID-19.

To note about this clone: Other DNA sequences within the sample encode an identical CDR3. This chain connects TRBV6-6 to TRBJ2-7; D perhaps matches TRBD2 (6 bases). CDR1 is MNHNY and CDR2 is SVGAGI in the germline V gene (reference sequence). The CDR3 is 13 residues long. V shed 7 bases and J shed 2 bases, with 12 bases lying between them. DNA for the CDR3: TGTGCCAGCACCCGCGGGACGGCCTACGAGCAGTACTTC. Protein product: CASTRGTAYEQYF.

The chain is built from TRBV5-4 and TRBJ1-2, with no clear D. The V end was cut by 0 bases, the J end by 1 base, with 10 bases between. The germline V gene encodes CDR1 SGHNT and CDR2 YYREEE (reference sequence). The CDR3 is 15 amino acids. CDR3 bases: TGTGCCAGCAGCTTGGGGGCAGGAGGTAACTATGGCTACACCTTC. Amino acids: CASSLGAGGNYGYTF.

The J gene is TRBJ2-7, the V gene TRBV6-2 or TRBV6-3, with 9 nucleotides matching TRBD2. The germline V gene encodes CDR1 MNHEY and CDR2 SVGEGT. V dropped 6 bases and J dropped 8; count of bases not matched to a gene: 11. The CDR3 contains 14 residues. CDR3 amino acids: CASSNLAGHTQQYF. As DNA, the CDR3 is TGTGCCAGCAGCAACCTAGCGGGGCATACTCAGCAGTACTTC.

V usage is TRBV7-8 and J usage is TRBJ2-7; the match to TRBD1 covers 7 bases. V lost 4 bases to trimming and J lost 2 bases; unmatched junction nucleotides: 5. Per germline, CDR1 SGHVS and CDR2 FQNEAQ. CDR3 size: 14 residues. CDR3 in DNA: TGTGCCAGCAGCTCAGACAGGGCGCCCTACGAGCAGTACTTC. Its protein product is CASSSDRAPYEQYF.

This CDR3 is CASSPSATALEFGYTF. CDR3 bases: TGTGCCAGCAGCCCAAGCGCTACTGCGTTGGAGTTTGGCTACACCTTC. This chain links TRBV7-2 with TRBJ1-2; D gene uncertain. The length of the CDR3 is 16 residues. Germline V lookup: CDR1 SGHTA, CDR2 FQGNSA. The V gene lost 5 bases and the J gene lost 7 bases, with 23 bases spanning the gap.

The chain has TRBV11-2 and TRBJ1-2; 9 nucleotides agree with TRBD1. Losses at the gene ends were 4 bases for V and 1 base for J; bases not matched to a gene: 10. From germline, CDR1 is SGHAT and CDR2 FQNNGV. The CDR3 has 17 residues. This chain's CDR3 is CASSSTYRGRDNYGYTF. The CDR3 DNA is TGTGCCAGCAGCTCCACTTACAGGGGGCGAGATAACTATGGCTACACCTTC.

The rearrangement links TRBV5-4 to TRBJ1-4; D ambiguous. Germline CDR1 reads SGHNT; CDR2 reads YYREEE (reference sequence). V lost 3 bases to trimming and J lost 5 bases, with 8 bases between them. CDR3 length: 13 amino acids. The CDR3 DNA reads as TGTGCCAGCAGCTCTGTGGCAAATGAAAAACTGTTTTTT. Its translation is CASSSVANEKLFF.

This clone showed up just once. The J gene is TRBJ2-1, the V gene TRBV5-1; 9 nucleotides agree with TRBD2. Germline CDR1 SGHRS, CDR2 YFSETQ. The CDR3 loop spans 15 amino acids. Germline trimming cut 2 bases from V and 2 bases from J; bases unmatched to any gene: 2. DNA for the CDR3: TGCGCCAGCAGCTTTGCGGGGGGGACCTACAATGAGCAGTTCTTC. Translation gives CASSFAGGTYNEQFF.

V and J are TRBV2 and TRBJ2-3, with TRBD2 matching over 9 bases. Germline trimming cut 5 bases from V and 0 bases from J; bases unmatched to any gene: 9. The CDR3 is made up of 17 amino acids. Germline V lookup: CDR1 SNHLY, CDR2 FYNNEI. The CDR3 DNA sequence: TGTGCCAGCAGTAAGGAGCGGGGGGCAGCTAGCACAGATACGCAGTATTTT. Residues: CASSKERGAASTDTQYF.

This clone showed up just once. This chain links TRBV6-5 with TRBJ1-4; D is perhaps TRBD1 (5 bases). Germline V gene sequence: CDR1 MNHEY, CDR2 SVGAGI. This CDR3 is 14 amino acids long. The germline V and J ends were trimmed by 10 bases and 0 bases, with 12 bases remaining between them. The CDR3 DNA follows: TGTGCCACGGCCGACAGAACAACTAATGAAAAACTGTTTTTT. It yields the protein CATADRTTNEKLFF.

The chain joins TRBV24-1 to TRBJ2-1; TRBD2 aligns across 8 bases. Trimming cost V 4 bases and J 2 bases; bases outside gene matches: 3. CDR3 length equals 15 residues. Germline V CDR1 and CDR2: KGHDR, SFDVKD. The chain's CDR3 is CATSEPGLAYNEQFF. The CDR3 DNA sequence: TGTGCCACCAGTGAACCGGGACTAGCCTACAATGAGCAGTTCTTC.

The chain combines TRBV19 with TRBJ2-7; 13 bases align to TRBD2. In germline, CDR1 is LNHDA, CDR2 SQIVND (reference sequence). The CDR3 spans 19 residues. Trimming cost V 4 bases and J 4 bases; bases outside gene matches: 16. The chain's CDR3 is CASSTSPGLAGSTPYEQYF. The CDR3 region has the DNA TGTGCCAGTAGTACCTCTCCGGGACTAGCGGGGTCCACTCCTTACGAGCAGTACTTC.

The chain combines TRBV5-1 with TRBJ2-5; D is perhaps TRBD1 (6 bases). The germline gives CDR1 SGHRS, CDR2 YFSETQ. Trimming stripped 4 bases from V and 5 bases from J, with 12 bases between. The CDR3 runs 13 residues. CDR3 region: CASSTNRAETQYF. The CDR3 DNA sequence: TGCGCCAGCAGCACGAACAGGGCGGAGACCCAGTACTTC. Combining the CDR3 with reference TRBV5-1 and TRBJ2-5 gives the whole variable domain KAGVTQTPRYLIKTRGQQVTLSCSPISGHRSVSWYQQTPGQGLQFLFEYFSETQRNKGNFPGRFSGRQFSNSRSEMNVSTLELGDSALYLCASSTNRAETQYFGPGTRLLVL.

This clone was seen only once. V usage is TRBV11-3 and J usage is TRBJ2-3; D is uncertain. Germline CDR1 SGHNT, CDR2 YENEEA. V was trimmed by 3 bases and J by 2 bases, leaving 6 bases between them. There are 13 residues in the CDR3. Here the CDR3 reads CASSFRYTDTQYF. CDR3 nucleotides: TGTGCCAGCAGCTTCCGGTACACAGATACGCAGTATTTT.

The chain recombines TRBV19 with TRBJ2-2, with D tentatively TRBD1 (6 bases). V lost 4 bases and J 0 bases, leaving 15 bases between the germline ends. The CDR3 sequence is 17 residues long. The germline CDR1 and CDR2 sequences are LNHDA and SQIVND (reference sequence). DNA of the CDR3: TGTGCCAGTAGTAACCAACGACAGGCCGCGAACACCGGGGAGCTGTTTTTT. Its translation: CASSNQRQAANTGELFF.

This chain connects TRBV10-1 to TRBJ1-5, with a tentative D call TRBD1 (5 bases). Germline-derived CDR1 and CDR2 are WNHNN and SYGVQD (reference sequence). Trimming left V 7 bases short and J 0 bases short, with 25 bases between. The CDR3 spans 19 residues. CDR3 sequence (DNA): TGCGCCAGCATCTCCATAAGTTGGACAACGGAAAGTAGCAATCAGCCCCAGCATTTT. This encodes CASISISWTTESSNQPQHF.

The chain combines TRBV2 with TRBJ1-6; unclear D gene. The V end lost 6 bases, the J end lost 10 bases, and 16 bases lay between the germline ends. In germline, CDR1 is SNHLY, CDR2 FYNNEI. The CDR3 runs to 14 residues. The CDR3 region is CASSPVLGGSPLHF. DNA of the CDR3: TGTGCCAGCAGCCCAGTGTTGGGAGGCTCACCCCTCCACTTT. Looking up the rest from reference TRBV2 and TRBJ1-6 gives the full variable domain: EPEVTQTPSHQVTQMGQEVILRCVPISNHLYFYWYRQILGQKVEFLVSFYNNEISEKSEIFDDQFSVERPDGSNFTLKIRSTKLEDSAMYFCASSPVLGGSPLHFGNGTRLTVT.

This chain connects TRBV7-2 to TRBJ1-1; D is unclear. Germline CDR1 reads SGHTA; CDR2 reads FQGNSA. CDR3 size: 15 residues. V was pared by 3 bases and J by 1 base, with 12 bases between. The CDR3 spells CASSLSAGGNTEAFF. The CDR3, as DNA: TGTGCCAGCAGCTTGTCGGCGGGCGGGAACACTGAAGCTTTCTTT. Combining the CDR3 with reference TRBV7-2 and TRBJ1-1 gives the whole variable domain GAGVSQSPSNKVTEKGKDVELRCDPISGHTALYWYRQSLGQGLEFLIYFQGNSAPDKSGLPSDRFSAERTGGSVSTLTIQRTQQEDSAVYLCASSLSAGGNTEAFFGQGTRLTVV.

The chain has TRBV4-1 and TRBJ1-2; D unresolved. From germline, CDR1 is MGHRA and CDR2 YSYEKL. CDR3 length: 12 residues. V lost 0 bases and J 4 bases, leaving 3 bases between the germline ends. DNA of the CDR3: TGCGCCAGCAGCCAAGATATCTATGGCTACACCTTC. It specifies CASSQDIYGYTF.

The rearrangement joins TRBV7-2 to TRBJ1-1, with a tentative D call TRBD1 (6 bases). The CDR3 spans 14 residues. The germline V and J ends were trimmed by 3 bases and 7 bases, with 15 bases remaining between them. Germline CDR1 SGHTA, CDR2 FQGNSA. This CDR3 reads CASSLGRGGGEAFF. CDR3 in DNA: TGTGCCAGCAGCTTGGGCAGGGGAGGGGGTGAAGCTTTCTTT. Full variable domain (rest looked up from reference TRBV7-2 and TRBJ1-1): GAGVSQSPSNKVTEKGKDVELRCDPISGHTALYWYRQSLGQGLEFLIYFQGNSAPDKSGLPSDRFSAERTGGSVSTLTIQRTQQEDSAVYLCASSLGRGGGEAFFGQGTRLTVV.

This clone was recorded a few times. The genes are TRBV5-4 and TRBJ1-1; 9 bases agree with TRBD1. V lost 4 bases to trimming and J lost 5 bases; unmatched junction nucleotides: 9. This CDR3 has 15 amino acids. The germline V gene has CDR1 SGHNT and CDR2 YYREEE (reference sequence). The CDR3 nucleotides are TGTGCCAGCAGCCCCGGGACAGGGCGAAGAACTGAAGCTTTCTTT. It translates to CASSPGTGRRTEAFF.

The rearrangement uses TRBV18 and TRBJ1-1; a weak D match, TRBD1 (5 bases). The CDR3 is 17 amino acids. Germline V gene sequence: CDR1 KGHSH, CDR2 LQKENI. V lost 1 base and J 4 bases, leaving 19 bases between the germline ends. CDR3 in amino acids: CASSPRTGGGNPTEAFF. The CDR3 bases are TGTGCCAGCTCACCACGGACGGGGGGTGGGAATCCCACTGAAGCTTTCTTT.

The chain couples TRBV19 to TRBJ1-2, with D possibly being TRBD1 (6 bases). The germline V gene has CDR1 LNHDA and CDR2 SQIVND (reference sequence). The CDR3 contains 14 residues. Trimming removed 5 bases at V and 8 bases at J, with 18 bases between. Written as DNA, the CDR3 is TGTGCCAGTAGTCGAGGACAGACCTTTCGAGGCTACACCTTC. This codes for CASSRGQTFRGYTF.

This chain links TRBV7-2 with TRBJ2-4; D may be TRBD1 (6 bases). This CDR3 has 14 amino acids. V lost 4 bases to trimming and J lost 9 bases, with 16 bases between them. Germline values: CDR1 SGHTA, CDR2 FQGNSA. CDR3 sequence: CASSSQGTRGIQYF. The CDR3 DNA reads TGTGCCAGCAGCTCGCAGGGGACCAGGGGCATTCAGTACTTC. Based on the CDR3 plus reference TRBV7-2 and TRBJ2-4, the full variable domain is GAGVSQSPSNKVTEKGKDVELRCDPISGHTALYWYRQSLGQGLEFLIYFQGNSAPDKSGLPSDRFSAERTGGSVSTLTIQRTQQEDSAVYLCASSSQGTRGIQYFGAGTRLSVL.

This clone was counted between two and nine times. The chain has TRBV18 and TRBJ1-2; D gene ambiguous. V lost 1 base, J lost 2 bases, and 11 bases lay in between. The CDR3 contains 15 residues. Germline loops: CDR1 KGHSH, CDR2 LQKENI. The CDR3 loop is CASSPQGSTNYGYTF. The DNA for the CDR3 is TGTGCCAGCTCACCACAAGGGAGTACCAACTATGGCTACACCTTC. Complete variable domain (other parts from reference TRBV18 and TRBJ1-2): NAGVMQNPRHLVRRRGQEARLRCSPMKGHSHVYWYRQLPEEGLKFMVYLQKENIIDESGMPKERFSAEFPKEGPSILRIQQVVRGDSAAYFCASSPQGSTNYGYTFGSGTRLTVV.

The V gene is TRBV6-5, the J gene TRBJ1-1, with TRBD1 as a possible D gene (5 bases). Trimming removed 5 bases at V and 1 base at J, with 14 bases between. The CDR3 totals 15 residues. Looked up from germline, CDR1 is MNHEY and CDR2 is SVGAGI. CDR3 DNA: TGTGCCAGCAGTCGTCAAGGGGTAGGGAACACTGAAGCTTTCTTT. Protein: CASSRQGVGNTEAFF.

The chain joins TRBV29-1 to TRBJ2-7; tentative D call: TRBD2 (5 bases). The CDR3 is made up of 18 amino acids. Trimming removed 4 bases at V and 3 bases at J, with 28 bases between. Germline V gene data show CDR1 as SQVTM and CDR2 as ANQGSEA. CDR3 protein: CSVATMTMERILNYEQYF. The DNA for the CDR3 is TGCAGCGTTGCGACAATGACAATGGAGCGGATATTAAACTACGAGCAGTACTTC.